The source of this T cell receptor beta chain is a study of technical replicates of blood from a few donors. This clone was seen a handful of times. Profiled with immunoSEQ multiplex PCR; TCRdb holds only in-frame clones, not every one. Of about 98,000 clones listed, 90% to 97% are singletons. The sample consisted of T cells isolated from PBMCs. The TCR sequence derives from a human donor in good health.

The CDR3 DNA reads TGTGCCAGCAGCCCGACAGGGGGCGTCTCATACGAGCAGTACTTC. As protein: CASSPTGGVSYEQYF. V is TRBV2 and J is TRBJ2-7; 10 nucleotides agree with TRBD1. The CDR3 runs 15 residues. Germline values: CDR1 SNHLY, CDR2 FYNNEI. V trimming: 6 bases; J trimming: 4 bases; junction bases outside the gene matches: 9.